This T cell receptor beta chain originates from a study of early T cells in non-severe SARS-CoV-2 infection. Study at large: Bulk RNA from unsorted whole blood was sequenced; chains were unpaired.

This clonotype was seen only once. This CDR3 is 16 amino acids long. V lost 1 base and J lost 0, with 9 bases in between. CDR1 is SGHTA, CDR2 FQGTGA, per germline. Individually, cDNA molecules had unique molecular identifiers attached to them. From the 5' RACE reads, TCRdb called clonotypes with MiXCR, one entry per CDR3 protein. The repertoire holds 60,000 to 75,000 distinct CDR3 sequences, with about 10% as singletons. The receptor was isolated from an adult who was a healthcare worker with PCR-confirmed SARS-CoV-2 infection or an uninfected control (not recorded which). This chain joins TRBV7-3 and TRBJ1-4; possible D gene TRBD1, 6 bases. The sample taken for sequencing was whole blood. The CDR3, as DNA: TGTGCCAGCAGCTTAAGGGACAAGGCAACTAATGAAAAACTGTTTTTT. Translating gives CASSLRDKATNEKLFF.